The rows below give T cell receptor beta chains drawn from one sample of a study of cytomegalovirus exposure and HLA in healthy donors. Assay: immunoSEQ multiplex PCR; the TCRdb copy retains only in-frame clones and omits some. The sample yields 90,000 to 150,000 clones, around 87% seen once. The sequenced sample consisted of PBMCs. Receptors originate from a woman aged 18-30 years in good health and CMV-seropositive. Both conserved end residues are part of each CDR3. A D gene is named only where the DNA matches it firmly. The listing skips clone size in some rows; elsewhere it reads once, few, many or a size class.

CDR3aa: CATTPGSRGYTF; CDR3nt: TGTGCCACCACCCCCGGGTCGAGAGGCTACACCTTC; abundance: -; v_gene: TRBV2; d_gene: -; j_gene: TRBJ1-2
CDR3aa: CASSTGHRRLTGELFF; CDR3nt: TGCGCCAGCAGCACGGGACATCGCCGTCTCACCGGGGAGCTGTTTTTT; abundance: -; v_gene: TRBV5-1; d_gene: -; j_gene: TRBJ2-2
CDR3aa: CASSLHAGGGYGYTF; CDR3nt: TGTGCCAGCAGCTTACACGCAGGGGGCGGTTATGGCTACACCTTC; abundance: -; v_gene: TRBV11-2; d_gene: TRBD1; j_gene: TRBJ1-2
CDR3aa: CASSGLAHEQFF; CDR3nt: TGCGCCAGCAGCGGACTAGCGCATGAGCAGTTCTTC; abundance: -; v_gene: TRBV23-1; d_gene: TRBD2; j_gene: TRBJ2-1
CDR3aa: CASSLSSGGKGYTF; CDR3nt: TGTGCCAGCAGCCTATCTTCAGGGGGAAAAGGCTACACCTTC; abundance: few; v_gene: TRBV7-9; d_gene: TRBD1; j_gene: TRBJ1-2
CDR3aa: CASSIVGGLANSYNEQFF; CDR3nt: TGTGCCAGTAGTATAGTAGGGGGACTAGCGAATTCGTACAATGAGCAGTTCTTC; abundance: -; v_gene: TRBV19; d_gene: TRBD2; j_gene: TRBJ2-1
CDR3aa: CASSLYRYTDTQYF; CDR3nt: TGTGCCAGCAGCCTATACAGATACACAGATACGCAGTATTTT; abundance: once; v_gene: TRBV6-5; d_gene: -; j_gene: TRBJ2-3
CDR3aa: CASSVGGTDNTEAFF; CDR3nt: TGTGCCAGCAGTGTGGGCGGGACAGATAACACTGAAGCTTTCTTT; abundance: -; v_gene: TRBV2; d_gene: TRBD1; j_gene: TRBJ1-1
CDR3aa: CASSILAVAKNIQYF; CDR3nt: TGCGCCAGCAGTATCTTAGCGGTAGCCAAAAACATTCAGTACTTC; abundance: once; v_gene: TRBV10-2; d_gene: -; j_gene: TRBJ2-4
CDR3aa: CASSPAGTRRNNEQFF; CDR3nt: TGTGCCAGCAGCCCTGCCGGGACTAGAAGGAACAATGAGCAGTTCTTC; abundance: -; v_gene: TRBV7-3; d_gene: TRBD2; j_gene: TRBJ2-1
CDR3aa: CASSRTDYGSYEQYF; CDR3nt: TGTGCCAGCAGCCGGACGGACTATGGCTCCTACGAGCAGTACTTC; abundance: -; v_gene: TRBV5-5; d_gene: -; j_gene: TRBJ2-7
CDR3aa: CASSPIQGAEYTIYF; CDR3nt: TGTGCCAGCAGCCCGATACAGGGGGCGGAATACACCATATATTTT; abundance: -; v_gene: TRBV11-2; d_gene: TRBD1; j_gene: TRBJ1-3
CDR3aa: CASSLGRVGGYTF; CDR3nt: TGTGCCAGCAGCTTAGGGAGGGTAGGTGGCTACACCTTC; abundance: -; v_gene: TRBV7-8; d_gene: -; j_gene: TRBJ1-2
CDR3aa: CASSLVQGALNQPQHF; CDR3nt: TGTGCCAGCAGCTTAGTCCAAGGGGCTTTGAACCAGCCCCAGCATTTT; abundance: -; v_gene: TRBV7-2; d_gene: -; j_gene: TRBJ1-5
CDR3aa: CATSITSGLIAGYTF; CDR3nt: TGTGCCACCAGCATAACCTCGGGACTCATCGCTGGCTACACCTTC; abundance: -; v_gene: TRBV15; d_gene: -; j_gene: TRBJ1-2
CDR3aa: CASSFGLAESTDTQYF; CDR3nt: TGTGCCAGCAGCTTTGGACTAGCTGAAAGCACAGATACGCAGTATTTT; abundance: -; v_gene: TRBV7-6; d_gene: TRBD2; j_gene: TRBJ2-3
CDR3aa: CASSLAGERYYEQYF; CDR3nt: TGCGCCAGCAGCTTGGCCGGGGAACGCTACTACGAGCAGTACTTC; abundance: -; v_gene: TRBV5-1; d_gene: -; j_gene: TRBJ2-7
CDR3aa: CASSFVAGGSYEQYF; CDR3nt: TGTGCCAGCAGCTTCGTAGCGGGGGGTTCTTACGAGCAGTACTTC; abundance: many; v_gene: TRBV7-2; d_gene: TRBD2; j_gene: TRBJ2-7
CDR3aa: CASSFRNTEAFF; CDR3nt: TGTGCCAGCAGCTTCAGGAACACTGAAGCTTTCTTT; abundance: once; v_gene: TRBV7-9; d_gene: -; j_gene: TRBJ1-1
CDR3aa: CASSRQARRNIQYF; CDR3nt: TGTGCCAGCAGCAGACAGGCCCGCAGGAACATTCAGTACTTC; abundance: once; v_gene: TRBV6-5; d_gene: -; j_gene: TRBJ2-4
CDR3aa: CSAPGVYEQYF; CDR3nt: TGCAGTGCCCCGGGAGTCTACGAGCAGTACTTC; abundance: -; v_gene: TRBV20-1; d_gene: -; j_gene: TRBJ2-7
CDR3aa: CASSPRQEIYGYTF; CDR3nt: TGTGCCAGCTCACCTCGACAGGAGATCTATGGCTACACCTTC; abundance: -; v_gene: TRBV18; d_gene: -; j_gene: TRBJ1-2
CDR3aa: CASAVGGMYEQYF; CDR3nt: TGTGCCAGCGCGGTCGGAGGGATGTACGAGCAGTACTTC; abundance: -; v_gene: TRBV27; d_gene: -; j_gene: TRBJ2-7